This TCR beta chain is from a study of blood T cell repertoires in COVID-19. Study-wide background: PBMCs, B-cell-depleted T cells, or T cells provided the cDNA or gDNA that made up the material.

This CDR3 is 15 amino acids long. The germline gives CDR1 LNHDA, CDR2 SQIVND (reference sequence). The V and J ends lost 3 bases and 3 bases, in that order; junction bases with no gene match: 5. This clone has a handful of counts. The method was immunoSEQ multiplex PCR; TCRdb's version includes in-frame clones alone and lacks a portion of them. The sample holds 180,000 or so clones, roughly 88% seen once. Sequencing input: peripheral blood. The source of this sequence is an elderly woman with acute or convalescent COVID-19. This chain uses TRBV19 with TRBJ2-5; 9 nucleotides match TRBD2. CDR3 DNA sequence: TGTGCCAGTAGTATCTTGACTAGCGGAAAAGAGACCCAGTACTTC. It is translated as CASSILTSGKETQYF.